This passage covers 11 T cell receptor beta chains from one sample sequenced in a study of T cell responses to AZD1222 COVID-19 vaccine. The method was immunoSEQ multiplex PCR; TCRdb's version includes in-frame clones alone and lacks a portion of them. The sample lists about 130,000 clones, just under 95% occurring once. The starting material was peripheral blood, obtained 28 days after the second AZD1222 dose. Receptors originate from an adult who received the AZD1222 COVID-19 vaccine.

Written as DNA, the CDR3 is TGTGCCAGCTCACCAGCGACAGCGAAGAACTATGGCTACACCTTC. Amino acid sequence: CASSPATAKNYGYTF. V and J are TRBV18 and TRBJ1-2; D perhaps matches TRBD1 (5 bases). CDR1 and CDR2 (germline): KGHSH, LQKENI. The CDR3 length is 15 residues. Trimming shortened V by 2 bases and J by 2 bases, and 12 bases separated the two germline ends.

This rearrangement joins TRBV28 to TRBJ2-1; 9 nucleotides line up with TRBD2. The length of the CDR3 is 15 residues. From germline, CDR1 is MDHEN and CDR2 SYDVKM. With 7 bases clipped from V and 4 bases from J, the junction kept 8 bases outside the gene matches. In nucleotides, the CDR3 is TGTGCCAGCACCGGCCCGACTAGCGGATACAATGAGCAGTTCTTC. It codes for CASTGPTSGYNEQFF.

The chain carries TRBV18 and TRBJ2-5, with 8 bases matching TRBD1. The trim removed 3 bases at V and 2 bases at J, leaving 8 bases unmatched. There are 16 residues in the CDR3. CDR1 KGHSH and CDR2 LQKENI come from the germline V gene. CDR3 DNA sequence: TGTGCCAGCTCACCTAAGACGGGACAGGAACAAGAGACCCAGTACTTC. It yields the protein CASSPKTGQEQETQYF.

This chain connects TRBV6-1 to TRBJ1-4; 7 nucleotides agree with TRBD1. CDR3 size: 16 residues. V dropped 3 bases and J dropped 11; count of bases not matched to a gene: 15. Germline CDR1 and CDR2: MNHNS and SASEGT. This CDR3 is CASSEVQGGTRGKLFF. The CDR3 nucleotides are TGTGCCAGCAGTGAGGTCCAGGGGGGAACCCGTGGCAAACTGTTTTTT.

This chain uses TRBV27 with TRBJ2-5, with D maybe TRBD2 (5 bases). Germline-derived CDR1 and CDR2 are MNHEY and SMNVEV (reference sequence). This CDR3 region has 14 residues. With 5 bases removed from V and 4 bases from J, the gap between germline ends came to 14 bases. CDR3 DNA: TGTGCCAGCAGTAGGTCTAGCAACGGAGAGACCCAGTACTTC. It is translated as CASSRSSNGETQYF.

J is TRBJ2-7 and V is TRBV20-1; D not resolved. V dropped 3 bases and J dropped 2 bases, with 8 bases sitting between them. CDR3 length equals 12 residues. The germline V gene encodes CDR1 DFQATT and CDR2 SNEGSKA (reference sequence). CDR3: CSASPTAYEQYF. Written as DNA, the CDR3 is TGCAGTGCTAGTCCCACAGCCTACGAGCAGTACTTC.

This sequence joins TRBV11-3 and TRBJ2-1; TRBD2 matches 7 bases. J lost 8 bases, V lost 11 bases, and 12 bases had no gene match. The CDR3 extends over 13 amino acids. Germline V gene sequence: CDR1 SGHNT, CDR2 YENEEA. The CDR3 DNA reads as TGTGCCGGGGGAGGGAATGCTTTCGATGAGCAGTTCTTC. Residues: CAGGGNAFDEQFF.

V and J are TRBV11-2 and TRBJ2-2; D remains ambiguous. V lost 3 bases and J 6 bases, leaving 5 bases between the germline ends. Germline CDR1 is SGHAT and CDR2 is FQNNGV. The CDR3 sequence is 12 residues long. DNA of the CDR3: TGTGCCAGCAGCTTTAAGCCCGGGGAGCTGTTTTTT. Its translation: CASSFKPGELFF.

Only one count was recorded for this clone. The rearrangement links TRBV25-1 to TRBJ1-6; D unresolved. Trimming took off 3 bases at V and 7 bases at J, with 10 bases between the two ends. CDR1 is MGHDK and CDR2 is SYGVNS in the germline V gene. This CDR3 contains 14 residues. CDR3 loop: CASSDSYLNSPLHF. CDR3 nucleotide sequence: TGTGCCAGCAGTGATAGTTACCTCAATTCACCCCTCCACTTT.

The chain joins TRBV4-2 to TRBJ2-2, with 10 bases aligning to TRBD1. With 4 bases clipped from V and 6 bases from J, the junction kept 8 bases outside the gene matches. The germline CDR1 and CDR2 sequences are LGHNA and YNFKEQ. The CDR3 runs to 16 residues. CDR3 protein: CASSRERTGGSGELFF. The CDR3 DNA is TGTGCCAGCAGCCGAGAGAGGACAGGGGGGTCCGGGGAGCTGTTTTTT.

The gene calls are TRBV30 and TRBJ2-5; D is unclear. The germline gives CDR1 GTSNPN, CDR2 SVGIG (reference sequence). V lost 3 bases and J 7 bases, leaving 12 bases between the germline ends. This CDR3 comprises 12 residues. This CDR3 is CAWRPAVGTQYF. CDR3 bases: TGTGCCTGGAGGCCGGCAGTGGGGACCCAGTACTTC. The entire variable domain, with the rest obtained from reference TRBV30 and TRBJ2-5, is as follows: SQTIHQWPATLVQPVGSPLSLECTVEGTSNPNLYWYRQAAGRGLQLLFYSVGIGQISSEVPQNLSASRPQDRQFILSSKKLLLSDSGFYLCAWRPAVGTQYFGPGTRLLVL.